This T cell receptor beta chain was retrieved from a study of T cells in Graves' hyperthyroidism and ophthalmopathy. Study information: Peripheral blood specimens were obtained at initial diagnosis, prior to any treatment. Study-level points and caveats: Median prediction lead before ophthalmopathy onset was 6.5 months with the model.

Amplified regions were TCR beta CDR3 sequences from RNA transcripts. The HTBI primer set was used in a first-round RT-PCR of the TCR CDR3. TCRdb itself ran the multiplex PCR reads through MiXCR, one entry per CDR3 protein. The sample holds 500,000 to 650,000 distinct CDR3 sequences, nearly 20% seen once. As concerns this clonotype: Antigen unknown.

CDR1 DFQATT and CDR2 SNEGSKA come from the germline V gene (reference sequence). Germline trimming cut 6 bases from V and 2 bases from J; bases unmatched to any gene: 13. This CDR3 spans 16 amino acids. What was sequenced was blood. The chain employs TRBV20-1 and TRBJ2-3, with TRBD1 matching 8 bases. This sequence was found in a man in his forties with Graves' ophthalmopathy. CDR3 DNA sequence: TGCAGTGCCGAACGCAGGGGGCCTATTTTCACAGATACGCAGTATTTT. Its protein is CSAERRGPIFTDTQYF.